What follows are 14 T cell receptor beta chains derived from one specimen sequenced in a study of regulatory T cells in long-lasting Graves disease (dated by TCRdb to about 2021). The library came from multiplex PCR. Sequencing instrument: Illumina HiSeq 4000. TCR beta libraries were built with iRepertoire HTBI primers and Arm-PCR amplification of CDR3 regions. TCRdb trimmed public reads at Q25 via fastp, called clones via MiXCR and kept in-frame beta chains. When rows share a CDR3 protein, they turn into one entry using the most common DNA and genes. The sample table records roughly 420,000 distinct CDR3 sequences; 14% of these occur just once. 17% of the sample is held by the ten biggest clonotypes. Sample time point, as interpreted from the label and publication: newly diagnosed GD, antithyroid drugs for less than 3 months. RNA was extracted from PBMCs in TRIzol for both TCR sequencing and RNA sequencing.

The same sample was also used in a study of T cells in Graves' hyperthyroidism and ophthalmopathy.

The sample was peripheral blood mononuclear cells (PBMCs), taken at new diagnosis, from a patient treated with antithyroid drugs. These receptors all stem from a woman between 45 and 60 years old with Graves disease. Donor details come from another sample of the same person, matched by shared clones.

Only a few counts were recorded for this clonotype. This chain joins TRBV3-1 and TRBJ1-6, with 11 positions matching TRBD1. This CDR3 has 14 amino acids. With V trimmed by 5 bases and J by 13 bases, 7 bases remained unmatched. Germline assignment: CDR1 LGHDT and CDR2 YNNKEL (reference sequence). CDR3 loop: CASSSGTGGTPLHF. In DNA, the CDR3 is TGTGCCAGCAGCTCCGGGACAGGGGGTACCCCCCTCCACTTT.

The chain combines TRBV4-1 with TRBJ2-7; 9 bases map to TRBD2. Germline V lookup: CDR1 MGHRA, CDR2 YSYEKL. The CDR3 covers 17 residues. Trimming took 6 bases from V and 6 from J; bases not matched to a gene: 18. CDR3: CASSYTDLGSGRIEQYF. DNA of the CDR3: TGCGCCAGCAGTTACACTGACCTCGGCAGCGGGAGGATCGAGCAGTACTTC.

J is TRBJ1-6 and V is TRBV28; 7 bases fit TRBD1. J lost 0 bases, V lost 4 bases, and 3 bases had no gene match. The CDR3 runs 16 residues. The germline V gene encodes CDR1 MDHEN and CDR2 SYDVKM. The CDR3, as DNA: TGTGCCAGCAGTTCAGGGGGAAGCTCCTATAATTCACCCCTCCACTTT. It specifies CASSSGGSSYNSPLHF.

This clonotype occurred many times. The rearrangement uses TRBV2 and TRBJ1-6; 9 bases map to TRBD1. This CDR3 has 15 amino acids. The V gene's germline CDR1 is SNHLY and CDR2 FYNNEI. J lost 10 bases, V lost 0 bases, and 4 bases had no gene match. CDR3 DNA sequence: TGTGCCAGCAGTGAAGCGAGGACAGGGGACTCACCCCTCCACTTT. Translated: CASSEARTGDSPLHF.

This clonotype was found many times. The chain uses TRBV7-9 and TRBJ2-7; 7 nucleotides line up with TRBD2. The germline CDR1 and CDR2 sequences are SEHNR and FQNEAQ (reference sequence). V lost 1 base, J lost 0 bases, and 0 bases stayed unmatched. The CDR3 consists of 14 residues. The CDR3 loop reads CASSLERDSYEQYF. The CDR3 DNA is TGTGCCAGCAGCTTAGAGCGGGACTCCTACGAGCAGTACTTC.

Only a few counts were recorded for this clonotype. V gene TRBV6-2 or TRBV6-3 combines with J gene TRBJ1-4; 7 positions match TRBD1. In germline, CDR1 is MNHEY, CDR2 SVGEGT. V was clipped by 6 bases and J by 7 bases; unmatched bases: 8. The CDR3 is made up of 14 amino acids. The CDR3 is CASSPEGAREKLFF. The CDR3 DNA follows: TGTGCCAGCAGCCCCGAGGGGGCTCGTGAAAAACTGTTTTTT.

In its sample, this clonotype was seen many times. The chain couples TRBV11-2 to TRBJ1-1; 7 nucleotides agree with TRBD1. The CDR3 is made up of 13 amino acids. With V trimmed by 5 bases and J by 6 bases, 6 bases remained unmatched. Germline V gene sequence: CDR1 SGHAT, CDR2 FQNNGV. The CDR3 region is CASSPITGAEAFF. CDR3 DNA sequence: TGTGCCAGCAGCCCTATCACAGGGGCTGAAGCTTTCTTT.

There are a few counts of this clonotype. The rearrangement links TRBV9 to TRBJ2-1, with 8 bases matching TRBD1. Trimming took 7 bases from V and 2 from J; bases not matched to a gene: 5. There are 14 residues in the CDR3. The V gene's germline CDR1 is SGDLS and CDR2 YYNGEE. The CDR3 bases are TGTGCCAGCGGCCTACAGGGGGCCTACAATGAGCAGTTCTTC. This gives the protein CASGLQGAYNEQFF.

This clonotype has at least ten counts. The V call is TRBV2, the J call TRBJ2-1; 9 nucleotides align to TRBD2. J lost 5 bases, V lost 3 bases, and 5 bases had no gene match. Germline V gene data show CDR1 as SNHLY and CDR2 as FYNNEI. The length of the CDR3 is 15 residues. In DNA, the CDR3 is TGTGCCAGCAGTGAGTTGACTAGCGGTCACAATGAGCAGTTCTTC. Its protein product is CASSELTSGHNEQFF.

This clonotype was recorded at least ten times. This rearrangement joins TRBV12-3 or TRBV12-4 to TRBJ2-5; 8 positions agree with TRBD2. Trimming at V came to 1 base and at J to 2 bases, leaving 9 bases not matched to a gene. This CDR3 region has 17 residues. CDR3 DNA: TGTGCCAGCAGTTTAGACGGAGCGGGGGCGGCACAAGAGACCCAGTACTTC. Translating gives CASSLDGAGAAQETQYF.

The table lists this clonotype with many counts. CDR3 in DNA: TGTGCCACCAGTGACTCATTTGGTGGAAGCTCCTACAATGAGCAGTTCTTC. Protein product: CATSDSFGGSSYNEQFF. V is TRBV24-1 and J is TRBJ2-1; D gene ambiguous. The CDR3 is 17 residues long. The V gene lost 4 bases and the J gene lost 0 bases, with 15 bases spanning the gap. Germline values: CDR1 KGHDR, CDR2 SFDVKD.

This clonotype was observed many times. The chain couples TRBV28 to TRBJ1-5; tentative D call: TRBD1 (6 bases). Trimming pared 8 bases from V and 1 base from J, leaving 12 bases between. The V gene's germline CDR1 is MDHEN and CDR2 SYDVKM. The CDR3 length is 14 residues. CDR3 DNA sequence: TGTGCCAGCCTTCGGGACACCAGCAATCAGCCCCAGCATTTT. This gives the protein CASLRDTSNQPQHF.

This chain joins TRBV19 and TRBJ1-2; D not resolved. V lost 7 bases to trimming and J lost 0 bases, with 9 bases between them. The CDR3 has 13 amino acids. Germline V gene data show CDR1 as LNHDA and CDR2 as SQIVND (reference sequence). The CDR3 loop is CASNKVANYGYTF. In DNA form, the CDR3 reads TGTGCCAGTAATAAGGTAGCTAACTATGGCTACACCTTC. The whole variable domain, filled in from reference TRBV19 and TRBJ1-2, reads DGGITQSPKYLFRKEGQNVTLSCEQNLNHDAMYWYRQDPGQGLRLIYYSQIVNDFQKGDIAEGYSVSREKKESFPLTVTSAQKNPTAFYLCASNKVANYGYTFGSGTRLTVV.

The sample holds many counts of this clonotype. The chain is built from TRBV3-1 and TRBJ1-5; weak D call: TRBD1 (5 bases). This CDR3 comprises 15 residues. V dropped 1 base and J dropped 5 bases, with 12 bases sitting between them. The V gene's germline CDR1 is LGHDT and CDR2 YNNKEL (reference sequence). This CDR3 reads CASSQGTGPDQPQHF. CDR3 nucleotides: TGTGCCAGCAGCCAAGGTACAGGCCCCGATCAGCCCCAGCATTTT.